This is a list of T cell receptor beta chains from one sample in a study of T cells in Graves' hyperthyroidism and ophthalmopathy. TCRdb itself ran the multiplex PCR reads through MiXCR, one entry per CDR3 protein. Of about 600,000 distinct CDR3 sequences in the sample, about a sixth were seen once. The sequenced sample was blood. The receptors here all came from a middle-aged woman with Graves' ophthalmopathy. The CDR3 runs from the conserved cysteine through the conserved F or W. Fields, in order: CDR3 DNA, CDR3 protein, V gene, CDR3 length, clone size, J gene, D gene. The D gene is left open where the match is weak. Clone size is not always given. Where it is, it says once, few, many or a class for expanded clones.

TGTGCCAGCAGAAGAATGGGGGACTATGGCTACACCTTC CASRRMGDYGYTF TRBV6-1 13 few TRBJ1-2 .
TGCAGCGCAGTGGACAGGGTCGGTTATGGCTACACCTTC CSAVDRVGYGYTF TRBV20-1 13 . TRBJ1-2 TRBD1
TGTGCCAGCAGTAACCCTAGCGGGGGCCTAACCTACGAGCAGTACTTC CASSNPSGGLTYEQYF TRBV6-2/TRBV6-3 16 . TRBJ2-7 TRBD2
TGTGCCACCAGTGATCGACAGGGGGCTCCCGGGGAGCTGTTTTTT CATSDRQGAPGELFF TRBV24-1 15 . TRBJ2-2 TRBD1
TGTGCCATCAGTGATCGCGGCGGGTTGACAGATACGCAGTATTTT CAISDRGGLTDTQYF TRBV10-3 15 many TRBJ2-3 .
TGTGCCAGCAGCCCAGGGGTGGCAAGCAATCAGCCCCAGCATTTT CASSPGVASNQPQHF TRBV5-5 15 many TRBJ1-5 .
TGCGCCAGCAGCCAAGATCCCTCTGGGGCCAACGTCCTGACTTTC CASSQDPSGANVLTF TRBV4-1 15 few TRBJ2-6 .
TGCAGTGCTAGGAAAGGATCTGGGGCCAACGTCCTGACTTTC CSARKGSGANVLTF TRBV20-1 14 . TRBJ2-6 .
TGTGCCAGCAGCCTCTCGCGGGCCGACAAACTGTTTTTT CASSLSRADKLFF TRBV6-1 13 . TRBJ1-4 .
TGTGCCAGCACATCCTTAACCGGGACCGCCTACGAGCAGTACTTC CASTSLTGTAYEQYF TRBV27 15 many TRBJ2-7 .
TGTGCCAGCAGGGCACCCGGGGGCGAAGAGACCCAGTACTTC CASRAPGGEETQYF TRBV6-1 14 . TRBJ2-5 .
TGTGCCAGCAGTTTAAAGGACACTGAAGCTTTCTTT CASSLKDTEAFF TRBV12-3/TRBV12-4 12 many TRBJ1-1 .
TGTGCCAGCAGTCCCCATGATCTTGGCAATCAGCCCCAGCATTTT CASSPHDLGNQPQHF TRBV2 15 many TRBJ1-5 .
TGTGCCAGCAGCAAAGAAGGACAGGGGCAAAGGAATGAGCAGTTCTTC CASSKEGQGQRNEQFF TRBV11-1 16 many TRBJ2-1 TRBD1
TGCAGTGCACGCCCCCTTGGCCCAAGCACAGATACGCAGTATTTT CSARPLGPSTDTQYF TRBV20-1 15 many TRBJ2-3 .
TGTGCCAGCAGCCTCGGGACAGGGTTCCATACGCAGTATTTT CASSLGTGFHTQYF TRBV7-3 14 . TRBJ2-3 TRBD1
TGTGCCAGCAGTCCCCAGCTAGCGACCTCCTACAATGAGCAGTTCTTC CASSPQLATSYNEQFF TRBV27 16 . TRBJ2-1 .
TGTGCCAGCAGCTCCTCCCCAGGGATCTATAATTCACCCCTCCACTTT CASSSSPGIYNSPLHF TRBV5-5 16 . TRBJ1-6 .
TGTGCCAGCAGCGCCCCTCCGGGACAGGGAGTTCATGGGGCCAACGTCCTGACTTTC CASSAPPGQGVHGANVLTF TRBV7-9 19 . TRBJ2-6 TRBD1
TGCGCCAGCAGCCCGGACAGCACCCCTCCCACAGATACGCAGTATTTT CASSPDSTPPTDTQYF TRBV5-1 16 many TRBJ2-3 .
TGCGCCAGCAGCATATCTAGCGGGAGGGCCCCAGATACGCAGTATTTT CASSISSGRAPDTQYF TRBV5-1 16 . TRBJ2-3 TRBD2
TGCAGTGCTAGCCCTCCAAAACTAGCGGGGTCCACAGATACGCAGTATTTT CSASPPKLAGSTDTQYF TRBV20-1 17 . TRBJ2-3 TRBD2
TGTGCCAGCAGCTTATGGAGAGACACGCAGTATTTT CASSLWRDTQYF TRBV11-2 12 many TRBJ2-3 .
TGCGCCAGCAGCTTGGACCCCGGGACTGGCAATGAGCGGTTCTTC CASSLDPGTGNERFF TRBV5-1 15 once TRBJ2-1 .
TGCGCCAGCAGCCAAGATGGCCTTGCAGAGACCCAGTACTTC CASSQDGLAETQYF TRBV4-1 14 . TRBJ2-5 .
TGTGCCAGCAAGCCGGGATTGTGGTCTAATGAGCAGTTCTTC CASKPGLWSNEQFF TRBV2 14 . TRBJ2-1 .
TGTGCCTGGAGTGTACTGCCGGAGACTACCCTCACCGGGGAGCTGTTTTTT CAWSVLPETTLTGELFF TRBV30 17 many TRBJ2-2 .
TGTGCCAGCAGCTTTATTCATCCAGCGGGGGACTCAGATACGCAGTATTTT CASSFIHPAGDSDTQYF TRBV11-2 17 many TRBJ2-3 TRBD2
TGTGCCAGCAGCGGCCGGGACAGATACAATGAGCAGTTCTTC CASSGRDRYNEQFF TRBV9 14 many TRBJ2-1 TRBD1
TGTGCCAGCAGCCAAGAATACGGCGTTAGCAGCAACTATGGCTACACCTTC CASSQEYGVSSNYGYTF TRBV3-1 17 few TRBJ1-2 .
TGTGCCAGCAGCCCAGAGGGCGTAGGCGGGGAGCTGTTTTTT CASSPEGVGGELFF TRBV9 14 few TRBJ2-2 .
TGTGCCAGCGGCAAACAGGAAAGGACCGGGGAGCTGTTTTTT CASGKQERTGELFF TRBV7-9 14 few TRBJ2-2 .
TGCGCCAGCAGCCAAGGCGCCGGGCTCGTAACGGAGCAGTACTTC CASSQGAGLVTEQYF TRBV4-1 15 few TRBJ2-7 .
TGTGCCAGCATAATAGGGGCATCTGGAAACACCATATATTTT CASIIGASGNTIYF TRBV6-1 14 few TRBJ1-3 .
TGTGCCAGCAGTGAAAGTAGGGGGAGATCCGGGGCCAACGTCCTGACTTTC CASSESRGRSGANVLTF TRBV12-3/TRBV12-4 17 few TRBJ2-6 .
TGTGCCAGCAGTCCTACTACAACTGTGGGGGAAAAACTGTTTTTT CASSPTTTVGEKLFF TRBV2 15 many TRBJ1-4 .
TGTGCCGTTAAAGAGACAGGGACCTACAATGAGCAGTTCTTC CAVKETGTYNEQFF TRBV19 14 . TRBJ2-1 TRBD1
TGTGCCAGCAGTTTACGCGGGGGTGCCCAGCCCCAGCATTTT CASSLRGGAQPQHF TRBV12-3/TRBV12-4 14 many TRBJ1-5 .